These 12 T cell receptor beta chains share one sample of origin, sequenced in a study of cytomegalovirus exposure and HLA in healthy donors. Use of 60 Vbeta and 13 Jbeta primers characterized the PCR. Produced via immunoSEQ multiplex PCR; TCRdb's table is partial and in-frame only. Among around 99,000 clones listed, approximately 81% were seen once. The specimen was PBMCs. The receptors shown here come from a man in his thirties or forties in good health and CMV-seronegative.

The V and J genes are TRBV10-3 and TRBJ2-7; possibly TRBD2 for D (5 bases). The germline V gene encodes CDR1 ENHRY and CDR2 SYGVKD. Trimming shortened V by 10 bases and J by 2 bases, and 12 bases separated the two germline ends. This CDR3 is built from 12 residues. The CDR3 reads CASGLETYEQYF. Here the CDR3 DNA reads TGTGCCAGCGGACTGGAGACCTACGAGCAGTACTTC.

CDR3 DNA sequence: TGTGCCAGCAGCTTAAACCCTCCTCAGGGTCCCGGGGAGCTGTTTTTT. Translated: CASSLNPPQGPGELFF. This rearrangement joins TRBV7-9 to TRBJ2-2; D might be TRBD1 (5 bases). The CDR3 spans 16 residues. V was pared by 2 bases and J by 6 bases, with 16 bases between. The germline CDR1 and CDR2 sequences are SEHNR and FQNEAQ (reference sequence).

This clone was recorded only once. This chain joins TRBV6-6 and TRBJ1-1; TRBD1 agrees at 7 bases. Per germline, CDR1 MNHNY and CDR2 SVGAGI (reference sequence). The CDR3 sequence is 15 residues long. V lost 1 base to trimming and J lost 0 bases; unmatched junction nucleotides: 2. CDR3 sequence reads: CASSYFTGVNTEAFF. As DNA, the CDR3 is TGTGCCAGCAGTTACTTCACAGGGGTGAACACTGAAGCTTTCTTT.

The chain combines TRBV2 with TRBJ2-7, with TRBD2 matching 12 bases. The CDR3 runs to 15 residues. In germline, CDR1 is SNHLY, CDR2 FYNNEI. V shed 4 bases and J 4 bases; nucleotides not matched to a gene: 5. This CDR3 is CASSVTSGGPYEQYF. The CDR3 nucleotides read TGTGCCAGCAGTGTCACTAGCGGGGGGCCTTACGAGCAGTACTTC.

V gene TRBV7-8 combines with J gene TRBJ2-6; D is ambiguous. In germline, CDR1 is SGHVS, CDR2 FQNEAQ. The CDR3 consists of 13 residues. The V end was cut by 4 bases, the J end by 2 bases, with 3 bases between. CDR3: CASSSPGANVLTF. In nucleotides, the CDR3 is TGTGCCAGCAGCTCTCCTGGGGCCAACGTCCTGACTTTC.

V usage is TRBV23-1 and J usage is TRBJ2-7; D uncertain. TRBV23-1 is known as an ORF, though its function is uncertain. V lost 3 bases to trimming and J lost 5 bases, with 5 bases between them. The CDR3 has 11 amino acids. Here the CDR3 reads CASSQGHEQYF. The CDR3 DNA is TGCGCCAGCAGTCAGGGCCACGAGCAGTACTTC.

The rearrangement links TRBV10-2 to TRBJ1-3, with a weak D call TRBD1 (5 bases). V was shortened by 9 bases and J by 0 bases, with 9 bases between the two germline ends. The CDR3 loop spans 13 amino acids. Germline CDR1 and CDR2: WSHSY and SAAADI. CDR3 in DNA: TGCGCCAGTGGGGGGAGCTCTGGAAACACCATATATTTT. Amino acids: CASGGSSGNTIYF.

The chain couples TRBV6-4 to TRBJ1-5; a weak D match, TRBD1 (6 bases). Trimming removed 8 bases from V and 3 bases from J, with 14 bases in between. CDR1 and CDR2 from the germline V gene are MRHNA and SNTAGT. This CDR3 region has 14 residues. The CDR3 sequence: CASRNRVSNQPQHF. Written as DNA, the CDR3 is TGTGCCAGCCGCAACAGGGTGTCCAATCAGCCCCAGCATTTT.

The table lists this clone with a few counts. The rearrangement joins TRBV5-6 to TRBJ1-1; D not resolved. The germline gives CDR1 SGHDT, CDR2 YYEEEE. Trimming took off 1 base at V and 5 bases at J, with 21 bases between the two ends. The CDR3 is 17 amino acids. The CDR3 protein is CASSLYSGLAAGTEAFF. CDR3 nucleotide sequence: TGTGCCAGCAGCTTGTATTCTGGGCTGGCTGCTGGAACTGAAGCTTTCTTT. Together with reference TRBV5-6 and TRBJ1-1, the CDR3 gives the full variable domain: DAGVTQSPTHLIKTRGQQVTLRCSPKSGHDTVSWYQQALGQGPQFIFQYYEEEERQRGNFPDRFSGHQFPNYSSELNVNALLLGDSALYLCASSLYSGLAAGTEAFFGQGTRLTVV.

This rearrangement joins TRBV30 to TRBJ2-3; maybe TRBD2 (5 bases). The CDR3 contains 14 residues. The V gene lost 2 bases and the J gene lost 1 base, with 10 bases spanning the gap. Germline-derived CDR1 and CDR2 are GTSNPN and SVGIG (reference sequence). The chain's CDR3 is CAWSLPGGTDTQYF. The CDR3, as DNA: TGTGCCTGGAGTTTGCCCGGGGGCACAGATACGCAGTATTTT.

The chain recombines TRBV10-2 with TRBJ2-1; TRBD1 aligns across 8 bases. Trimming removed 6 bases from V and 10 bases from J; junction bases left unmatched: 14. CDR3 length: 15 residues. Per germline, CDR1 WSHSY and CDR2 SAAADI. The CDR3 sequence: CASRDTGGSETEQFF. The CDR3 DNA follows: TGCGCCAGCAGGGACACAGGGGGTAGTGAGACGGAGCAGTTCTTC.

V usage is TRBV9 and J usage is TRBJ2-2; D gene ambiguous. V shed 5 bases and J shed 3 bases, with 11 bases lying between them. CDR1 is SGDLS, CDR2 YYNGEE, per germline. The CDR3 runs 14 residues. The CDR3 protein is CASSEGVDTGELFF. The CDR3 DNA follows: TGTGCCAGCAGTGAAGGAGTGGACACCGGGGAGCTGTTTTTT.